This T cell receptor beta chain comes out of a study of blood T cell repertoires in COVID-19. Study-level information: Sites across the United States, Italy and Spain contributed samples from acute and convalescent COVID-19. PBMCs, B-cell-depleted T cells, or T cells provided the cDNA or gDNA that made up the material.

CDR3 size: 15 residues. V lost 4 bases and J lost 7, with 14 bases in between. CDR1 and CDR2 (germline): MGHRA, YSYEKL. Under the authors' procedure: Counts of nucleated cells, estimated from reference gene primer amplification, were obtained. TCRdb keeps only in-frame clones here, not all; method: immunoSEQ multiplex PCR. The V and J calls and the clone size are those of that table, but D and trimming were determined from the DNA. Altogether about 320,000 clones are present, 70% to 90% being singletons, with the ten largest covering 1.5% to 2%. While infection was still active, Seattle patients were enrolled and then followed longitudinally.

This chain links TRBV4-1 with TRBJ1-6; D possibly corresponds to TRBD1 (5 bases). The material sequenced was peripheral blood. The clonotype was recovered from a woman aged 25 to 45 with COVID-19, enrolled during active disease. Here the CDR3 reads CASSPRGAGNSPLHF. The CDR3, as DNA: TGCGCCAGCAGCCCCCGGGGCGCGGGGAATTCACCCCTCCACTTT.